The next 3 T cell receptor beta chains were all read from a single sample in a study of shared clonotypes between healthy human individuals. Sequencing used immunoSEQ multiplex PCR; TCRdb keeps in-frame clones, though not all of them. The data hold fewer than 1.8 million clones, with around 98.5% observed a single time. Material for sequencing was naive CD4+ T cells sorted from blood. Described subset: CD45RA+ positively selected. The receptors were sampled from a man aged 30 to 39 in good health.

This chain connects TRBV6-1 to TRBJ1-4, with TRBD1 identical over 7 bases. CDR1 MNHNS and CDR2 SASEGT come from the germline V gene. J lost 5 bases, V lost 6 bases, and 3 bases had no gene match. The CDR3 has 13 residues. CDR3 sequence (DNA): TGTGCCAGCAGGGCGGGACAGAATGAAAAACTGTTTTTT. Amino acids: CASRAGQNEKLFF.

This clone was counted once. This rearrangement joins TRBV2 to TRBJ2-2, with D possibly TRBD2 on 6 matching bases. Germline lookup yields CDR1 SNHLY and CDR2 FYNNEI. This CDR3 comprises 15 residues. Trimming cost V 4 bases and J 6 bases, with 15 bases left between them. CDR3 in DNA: TGTGCCAGCAGTGTCGAGAGGGGAGGAGCCGGGGAGCTGTTTTTT. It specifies CASSVERGGAGELFF.

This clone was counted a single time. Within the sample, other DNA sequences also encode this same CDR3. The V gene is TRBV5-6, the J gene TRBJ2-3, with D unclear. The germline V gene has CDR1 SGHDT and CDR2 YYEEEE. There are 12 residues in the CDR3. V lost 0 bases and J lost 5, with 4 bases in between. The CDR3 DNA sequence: TGTGCCAGCAGCTTGGCTCGAGATACGCAGTATTTT. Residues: CASSLARDTQYF.